This TCR beta chain was recorded in a study of T cells in Graves' hyperthyroidism and ophthalmopathy. This CDR3 region has 14 residues. Losses at the gene ends were 4 bases for V and 7 bases for J; bases not matched to a gene: 5. Germline lookup yields CDR1 SGHDT and CDR2 YYEEEE. Newly diagnosed hyperthyroidism, duration under 2 months, in patients aged 18 to 65. Used for diagnoses were clinical symptoms, serum thyroxine and TRAb, thyroid ultrasound and orbital computed tomography. Amplification of TCR beta CDR3 regions was performed using RNA transcripts as template. A set of HTBI primers served as the primers for a first-round RT-PCR of the TCR CDR3. TCRdb reprocessed the multiplex PCR reads via MiXCR and lists one record per CDR3 protein. The profile shows 94,000 or so distinct CDR3 sequences, 51% of them singletons.

The sequenced material came from blood. This chain joins TRBV5-6 and TRBJ1-4; 9 bases fit TRBD1. The TCR originated in a woman in her thirties or forties with Graves' hyperthyroidism. The CDR3 DNA reads TGTGCCAGCAGCCGCGGGACAGGGAGTGAAAAACTGTTTTTT. It translates to CASSRGTGSEKLFF. The full variable domain, rest sourced from reference TRBV5-6 and TRBJ1-4, is DAGVTQSPTHLIKTRGQQVTLRCSPKSGHDTVSWYQQALGQGPQFIFQYYEEEERQRGNFPDRFSGHQFPNYSSELNVNALLLGDSALYLCASSRGTGSEKLFFGSGTQLSVL.